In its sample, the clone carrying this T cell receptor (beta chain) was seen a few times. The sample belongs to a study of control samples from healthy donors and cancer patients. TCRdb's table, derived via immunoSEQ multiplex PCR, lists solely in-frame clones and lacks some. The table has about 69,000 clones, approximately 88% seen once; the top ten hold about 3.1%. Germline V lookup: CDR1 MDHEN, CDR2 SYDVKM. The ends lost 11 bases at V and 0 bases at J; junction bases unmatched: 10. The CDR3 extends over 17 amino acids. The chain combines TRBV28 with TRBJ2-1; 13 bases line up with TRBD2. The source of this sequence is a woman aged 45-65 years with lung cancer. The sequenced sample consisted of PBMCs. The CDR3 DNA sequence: TGTGCCTCACTGGGACTAGCGGGGCAGAGCTCCTACAATGAGCAGTTCTTC. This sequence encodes CASLGLAGQSSYNEQFF.